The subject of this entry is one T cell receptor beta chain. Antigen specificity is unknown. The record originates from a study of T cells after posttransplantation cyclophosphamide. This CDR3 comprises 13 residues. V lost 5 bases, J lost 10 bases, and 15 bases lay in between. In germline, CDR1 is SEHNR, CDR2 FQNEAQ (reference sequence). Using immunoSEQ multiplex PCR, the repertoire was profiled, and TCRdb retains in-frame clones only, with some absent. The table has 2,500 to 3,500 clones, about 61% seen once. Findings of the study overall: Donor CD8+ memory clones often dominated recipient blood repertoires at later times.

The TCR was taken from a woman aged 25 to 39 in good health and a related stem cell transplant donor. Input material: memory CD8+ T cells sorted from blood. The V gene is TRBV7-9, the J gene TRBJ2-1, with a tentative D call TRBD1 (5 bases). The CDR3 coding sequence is TGTGCCAGCAGCGTAAATTCAGGGATGGAGCAGTTCTTC. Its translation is CASSVNSGMEQFF. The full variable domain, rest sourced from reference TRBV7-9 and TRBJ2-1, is DTGVSQNPRHKITKRGQNVTFRCDPISEHNRLYWYRQTLGQGPEFLTYFQNEAQLEKSRLLSDRFSAERPKGSFSTLEIQRTEQGDSAMYLCASSVNSGMEQFFGPGTRLTVL.